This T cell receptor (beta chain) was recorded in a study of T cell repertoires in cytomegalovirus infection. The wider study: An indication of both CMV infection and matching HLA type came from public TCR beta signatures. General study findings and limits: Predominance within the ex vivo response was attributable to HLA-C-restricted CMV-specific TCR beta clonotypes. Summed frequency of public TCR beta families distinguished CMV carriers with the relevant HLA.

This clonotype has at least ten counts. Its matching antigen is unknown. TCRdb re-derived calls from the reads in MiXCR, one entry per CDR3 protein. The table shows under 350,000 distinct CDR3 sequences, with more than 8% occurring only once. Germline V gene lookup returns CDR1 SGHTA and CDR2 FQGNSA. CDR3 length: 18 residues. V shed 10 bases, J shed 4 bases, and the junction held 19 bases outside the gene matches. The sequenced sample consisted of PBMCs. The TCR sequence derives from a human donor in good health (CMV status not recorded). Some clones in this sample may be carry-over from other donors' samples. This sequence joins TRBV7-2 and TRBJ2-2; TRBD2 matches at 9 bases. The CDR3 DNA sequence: TGTGCCATCCCGGGCCAGAACTATGCGGGGGGGGTCACCGGGGAGCTGTTTTTT. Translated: CAIPGQNYAGGVTGELFF. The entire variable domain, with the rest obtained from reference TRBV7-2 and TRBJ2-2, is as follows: GAGVSQSPSNKVTEKGKDVELRCDPISGHTALYWYRQSLGQGLEFLIYFQGNSAPDKSGLPSDRFSAERTGGSVSTLTIQRTQQEDSAVYLCAIPGQNYAGGVTGELFFGEGSRLTVL.